What follows is one T cell receptor beta chain and its context. The sample belongs to a study of cytomegalovirus exposure and HLA in healthy donors. The PCR used 60 Vbeta and 13 Jbeta primers. Profiled with immunoSEQ multiplex PCR; TCRdb holds only in-frame clones, not every one. Of about 180,000 clones listed, about 80% are singletons. Sequencing input: PBMCs. The TCR comes from a woman aged 25 to 39 in good health and CMV-seronegative.

For the CDR3, the DNA is TGTGCCAGCAGCCAAGATGAAGCTAGAGGGACCCAGTACTTC. As protein: CASSQDEARGTQYF. J is TRBJ2-5 and V is TRBV4-2; D call uncertain. CDR1 LGHNA and CDR2 YNFKEQ come from the germline V gene. The CDR3 runs to 14 residues. Between the trimmed V and J ends, which lost 0 bases and 7 bases, there was a span of 12 bases.